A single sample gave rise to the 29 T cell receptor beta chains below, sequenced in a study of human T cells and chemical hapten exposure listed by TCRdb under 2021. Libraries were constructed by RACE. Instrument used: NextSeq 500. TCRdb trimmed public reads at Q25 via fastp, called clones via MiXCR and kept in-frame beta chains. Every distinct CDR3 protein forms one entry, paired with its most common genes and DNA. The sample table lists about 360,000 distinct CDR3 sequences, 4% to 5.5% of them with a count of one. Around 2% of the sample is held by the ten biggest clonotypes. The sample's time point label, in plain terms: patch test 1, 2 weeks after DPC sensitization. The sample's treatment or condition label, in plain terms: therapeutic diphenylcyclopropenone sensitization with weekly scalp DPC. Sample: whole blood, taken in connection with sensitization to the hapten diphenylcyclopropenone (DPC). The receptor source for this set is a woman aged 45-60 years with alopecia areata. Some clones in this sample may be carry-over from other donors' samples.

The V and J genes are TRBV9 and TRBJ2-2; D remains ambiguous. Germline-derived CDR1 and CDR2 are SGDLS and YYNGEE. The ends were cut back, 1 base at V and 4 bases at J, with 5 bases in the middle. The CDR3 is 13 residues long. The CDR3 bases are TGTGCCAGCAGCGTATTGAGCACCGGGGAGCTGTTTTTT. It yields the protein CASSVLSTGELFF.

The CDR3 loop is CASSATGLAVEQFF. The CDR3 DNA is TGTGCCAGCAGCGCGACCGGACTAGCGGTTGAGCAGTTCTTC. The rearrangement joins TRBV9 to TRBJ2-1; 10 nucleotides match TRBD2. Trimming at V came to 3 bases and at J to 9 bases, leaving 6 bases not matched to a gene. The V gene's germline CDR1 is SGDLS and CDR2 YYNGEE. The CDR3 runs 14 residues.

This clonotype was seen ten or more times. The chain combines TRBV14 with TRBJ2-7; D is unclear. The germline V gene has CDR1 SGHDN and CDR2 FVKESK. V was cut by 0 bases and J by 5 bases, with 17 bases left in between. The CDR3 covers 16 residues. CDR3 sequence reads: CASSQDVLAGRNEQYF. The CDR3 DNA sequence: TGTGCCAGCAGCCAAGACGTGCTGGCAGGTAGGAACGAGCAGTACTTC.

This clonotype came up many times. CDR3 region: CAIIPPLGGSSYNEQFF. The DNA for the CDR3 is TGTGCCATCATCCCCCCTCTAGGGGGGAGCTCCTACAATGAGCAGTTCTTC. The genes are TRBV10-3 and TRBJ2-1, with D perhaps TRBD1 or TRBD2 (6 bases each). V shed 7 bases and J shed 0 bases, with 19 bases lying between them. The CDR3 is 17 residues long. CDR1 ENHRY and CDR2 SYGVKD come from the germline V gene.

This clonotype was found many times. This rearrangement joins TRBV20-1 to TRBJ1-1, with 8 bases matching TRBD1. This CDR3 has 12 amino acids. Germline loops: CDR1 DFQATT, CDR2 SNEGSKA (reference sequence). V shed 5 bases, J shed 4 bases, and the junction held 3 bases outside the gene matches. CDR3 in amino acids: CSAGQGSTEAFF. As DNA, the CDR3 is TGCAGTGCTGGACAGGGATCCACTGAAGCTTTCTTT.

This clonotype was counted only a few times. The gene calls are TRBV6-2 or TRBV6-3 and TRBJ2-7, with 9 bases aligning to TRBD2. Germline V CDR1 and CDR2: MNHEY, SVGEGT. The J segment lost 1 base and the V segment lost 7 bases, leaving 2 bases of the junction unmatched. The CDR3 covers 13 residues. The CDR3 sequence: CASNLAGSYEQYF. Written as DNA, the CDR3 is TGTGCCAGCAACCTAGCGGGGTCCTACGAGCAGTACTTC.

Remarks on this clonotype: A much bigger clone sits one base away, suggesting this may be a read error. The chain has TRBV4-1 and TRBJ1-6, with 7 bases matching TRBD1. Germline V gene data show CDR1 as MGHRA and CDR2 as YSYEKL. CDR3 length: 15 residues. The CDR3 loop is CASSQGARGDSPHHF. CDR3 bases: TGCGCCAGCAGCCAAGGAGCCAGGGGGGACTCACCCCACCACTTT.

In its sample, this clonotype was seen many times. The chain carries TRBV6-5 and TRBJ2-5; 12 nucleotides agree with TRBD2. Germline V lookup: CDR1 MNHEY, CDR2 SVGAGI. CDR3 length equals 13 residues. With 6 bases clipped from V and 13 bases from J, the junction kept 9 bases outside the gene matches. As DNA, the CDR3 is TGTGCCAGCAGGAAAACTAGCGGGGGGCCACGGTACTTC. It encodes CASRKTSGGPRYF.

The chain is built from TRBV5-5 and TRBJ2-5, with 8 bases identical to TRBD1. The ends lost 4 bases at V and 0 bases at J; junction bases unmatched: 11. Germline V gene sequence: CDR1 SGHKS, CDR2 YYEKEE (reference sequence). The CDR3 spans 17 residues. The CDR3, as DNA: TGTGCCAGCAGCCTCCACGGACAGGGAATCTACCAAGAGACCCAGTACTTC. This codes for CASSLHGQGIYQETQYF.

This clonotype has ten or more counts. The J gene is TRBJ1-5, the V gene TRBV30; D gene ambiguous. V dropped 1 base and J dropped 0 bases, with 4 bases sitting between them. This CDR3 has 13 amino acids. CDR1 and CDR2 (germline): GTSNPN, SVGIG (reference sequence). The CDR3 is CAWSGNSNQPQHF. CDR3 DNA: TGTGCCTGGAGTGGGAATAGCAATCAGCCCCAGCATTTT.

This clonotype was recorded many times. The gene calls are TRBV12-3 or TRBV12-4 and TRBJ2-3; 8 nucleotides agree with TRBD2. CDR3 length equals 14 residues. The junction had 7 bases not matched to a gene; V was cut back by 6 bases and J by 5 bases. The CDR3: CASSPGLAVDTQYF. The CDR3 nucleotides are TGTGCCAGCAGCCCCGGACTAGCTGTAGATACGCAGTATTTT.

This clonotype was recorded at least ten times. The CDR3: CASSLLPLQVFDEQFF. CDR3 coding DNA: TGTGCCAGCAGCCTACTCCCCCTACAGGTCTTCGATGAGCAGTTCTTC. The genes are TRBV11-2 and TRBJ2-1, with D maybe TRBD1 (5 bases). The germline V gene has CDR1 SGHAT and CDR2 FQNNGV. This CDR3 has 16 amino acids. The ends were cut back, 5 bases at V and 8 bases at J, with 22 bases in the middle.

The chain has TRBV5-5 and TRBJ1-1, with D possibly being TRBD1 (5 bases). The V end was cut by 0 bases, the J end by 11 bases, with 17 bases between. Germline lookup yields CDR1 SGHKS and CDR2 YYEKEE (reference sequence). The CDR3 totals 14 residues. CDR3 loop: CASSLEVVGREAFF. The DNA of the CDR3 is TGTGCCAGCAGCTTGGAAGTGGTTGGCAGGGAGGCTTTCTTT.

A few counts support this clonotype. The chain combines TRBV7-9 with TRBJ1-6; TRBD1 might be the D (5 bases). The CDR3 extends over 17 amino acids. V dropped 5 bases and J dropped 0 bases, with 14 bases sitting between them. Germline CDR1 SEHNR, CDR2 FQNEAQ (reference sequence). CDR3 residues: CASSGGTASSYNSPLHF. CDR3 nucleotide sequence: TGTGCCAGCAGCGGAGGGACGGCGAGCTCCTATAATTCACCCCTCCACTTT.

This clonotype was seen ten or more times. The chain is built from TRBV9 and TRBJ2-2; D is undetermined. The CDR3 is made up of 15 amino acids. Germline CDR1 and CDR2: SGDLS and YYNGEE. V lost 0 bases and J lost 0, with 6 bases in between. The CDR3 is CASSVGVANTGELFF. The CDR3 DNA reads TGTGCCAGCAGCGTAGGGGTAGCGAACACCGGGGAGCTGTTTTTT.

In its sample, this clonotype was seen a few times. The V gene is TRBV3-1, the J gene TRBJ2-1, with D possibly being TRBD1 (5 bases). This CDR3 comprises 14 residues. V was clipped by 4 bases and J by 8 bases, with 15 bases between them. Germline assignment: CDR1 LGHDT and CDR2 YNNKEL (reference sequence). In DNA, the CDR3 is TGTGCCAGCAGCCGCGCCGGCTCAGGGTATGAGCAGTTCTTC. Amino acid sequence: CASSRAGSGYEQFF.

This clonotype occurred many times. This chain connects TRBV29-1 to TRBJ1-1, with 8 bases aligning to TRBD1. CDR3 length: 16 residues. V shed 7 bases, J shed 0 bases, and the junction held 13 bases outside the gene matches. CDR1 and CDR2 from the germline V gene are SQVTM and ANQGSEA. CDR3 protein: CSGQGSISRLNTEAFF. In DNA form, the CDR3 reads TGCAGCGGACAGGGGTCAATCTCCCGACTGAACACTGAAGCTTTCTTT.

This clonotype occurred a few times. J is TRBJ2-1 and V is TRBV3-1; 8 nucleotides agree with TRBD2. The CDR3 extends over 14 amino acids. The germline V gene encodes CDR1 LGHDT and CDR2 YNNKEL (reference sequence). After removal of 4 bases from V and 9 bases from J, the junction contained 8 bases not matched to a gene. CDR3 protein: CASSLLRGAGEQFF. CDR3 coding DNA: TGTGCCAGCAGCCTCTTGCGGGGGGCCGGTGAGCAGTTCTTC.

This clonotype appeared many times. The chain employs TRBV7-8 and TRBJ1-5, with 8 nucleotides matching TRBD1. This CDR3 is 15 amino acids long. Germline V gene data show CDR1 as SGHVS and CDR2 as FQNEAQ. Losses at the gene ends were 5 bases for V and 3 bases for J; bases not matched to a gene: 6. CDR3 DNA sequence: TGTGCCAGCAGCCAGACAGGGGTCGTCAATCAGCCCCAGCATTTT. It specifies CASSQTGVVNQPQHF.

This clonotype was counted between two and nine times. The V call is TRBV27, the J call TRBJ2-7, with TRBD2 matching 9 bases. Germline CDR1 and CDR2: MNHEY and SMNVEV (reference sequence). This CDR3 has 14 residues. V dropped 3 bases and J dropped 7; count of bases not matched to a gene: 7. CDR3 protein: CASSFSSGVGEQYF. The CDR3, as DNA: TGTGCCAGCAGTTTCTCTAGCGGGGTTGGAGAGCAGTACTTC.

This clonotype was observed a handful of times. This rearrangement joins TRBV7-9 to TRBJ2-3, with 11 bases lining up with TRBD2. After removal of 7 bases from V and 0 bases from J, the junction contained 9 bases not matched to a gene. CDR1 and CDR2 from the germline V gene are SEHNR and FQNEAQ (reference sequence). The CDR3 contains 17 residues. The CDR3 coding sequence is TGTGCCAGCATCCCCGCGAGACTAGCGGGAAGCACAGATACGCAGTATTTT. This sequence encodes CASIPARLAGSTDTQYF.

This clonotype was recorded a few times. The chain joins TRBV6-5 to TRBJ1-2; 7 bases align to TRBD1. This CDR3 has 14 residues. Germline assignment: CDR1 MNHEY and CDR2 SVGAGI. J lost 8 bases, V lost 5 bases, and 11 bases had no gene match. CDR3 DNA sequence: TGTGCCAGCAGTCCAACGACAGGGTCGGGAGGCTACACCTTC. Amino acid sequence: CASSPTTGSGGYTF.

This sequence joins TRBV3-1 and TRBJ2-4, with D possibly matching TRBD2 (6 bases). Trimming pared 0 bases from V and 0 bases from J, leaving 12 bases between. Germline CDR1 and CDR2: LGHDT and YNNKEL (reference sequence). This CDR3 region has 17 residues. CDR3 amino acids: CASSQDPGTVAKNIQYF. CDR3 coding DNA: TGTGCCAGCAGCCAAGATCCCGGGACTGTAGCCAAAAACATTCAGTACTTC.

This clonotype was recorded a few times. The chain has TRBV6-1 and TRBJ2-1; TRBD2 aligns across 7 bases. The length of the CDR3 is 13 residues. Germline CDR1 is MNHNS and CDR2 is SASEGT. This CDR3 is CVVDGTNVNEQFF. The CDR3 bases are TGTGTTGTAGATGGGACTAACGTAAATGAGCAGTTCTTC.

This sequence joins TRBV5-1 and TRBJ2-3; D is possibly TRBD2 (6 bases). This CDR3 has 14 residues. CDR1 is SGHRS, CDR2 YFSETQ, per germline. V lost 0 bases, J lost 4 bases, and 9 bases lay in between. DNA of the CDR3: TGCGCCAGCAGCTTGGACCGGGAGCCAGATACGCAGTATTTT. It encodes CASSLDREPDTQYF.

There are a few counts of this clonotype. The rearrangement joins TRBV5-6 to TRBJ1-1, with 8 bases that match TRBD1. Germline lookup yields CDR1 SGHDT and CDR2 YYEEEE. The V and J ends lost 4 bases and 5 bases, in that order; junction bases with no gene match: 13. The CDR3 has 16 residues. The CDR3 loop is CASSEGDRMGETEAFF. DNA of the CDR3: TGTGCCAGCAGCGAAGGGGACAGGATGGGGGAGACTGAAGCTTTCTTT.

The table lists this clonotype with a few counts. CDR3 loop: CASSFLSTSGGNTGELFF. CDR3 coding DNA: TGTGCCAGCAGTTTCCTCTCGACTAGCGGGGGTAACACCGGGGAGCTGTTTTTT. The chain links TRBV27 to TRBJ2-2, with TRBD2 identical over 12 bases. The length of the CDR3 is 18 residues. Germline lookup yields CDR1 MNHEY and CDR2 SMNVEV (reference sequence). V was pared by 3 bases and J by 2 bases, with 7 bases of the junction left unmatched.

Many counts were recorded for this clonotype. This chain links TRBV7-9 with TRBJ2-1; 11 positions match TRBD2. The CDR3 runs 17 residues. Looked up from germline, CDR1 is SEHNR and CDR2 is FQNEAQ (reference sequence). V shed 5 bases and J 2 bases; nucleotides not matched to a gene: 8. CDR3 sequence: CASSPQLAGDPYNEQFF. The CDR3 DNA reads TGTGCCAGCAGCCCCCAACTAGCGGGAGACCCCTACAATGAGCAGTTCTTC.

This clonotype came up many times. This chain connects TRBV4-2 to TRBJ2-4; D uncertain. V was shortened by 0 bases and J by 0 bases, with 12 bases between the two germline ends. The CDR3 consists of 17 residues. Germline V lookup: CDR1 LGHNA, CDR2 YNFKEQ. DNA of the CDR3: TGTGCCAGCAGCCAAGAAAGGTCCGGTCTAGCCAAAAACATTCAGTACTTC. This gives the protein CASSQERSGLAKNIQYF.